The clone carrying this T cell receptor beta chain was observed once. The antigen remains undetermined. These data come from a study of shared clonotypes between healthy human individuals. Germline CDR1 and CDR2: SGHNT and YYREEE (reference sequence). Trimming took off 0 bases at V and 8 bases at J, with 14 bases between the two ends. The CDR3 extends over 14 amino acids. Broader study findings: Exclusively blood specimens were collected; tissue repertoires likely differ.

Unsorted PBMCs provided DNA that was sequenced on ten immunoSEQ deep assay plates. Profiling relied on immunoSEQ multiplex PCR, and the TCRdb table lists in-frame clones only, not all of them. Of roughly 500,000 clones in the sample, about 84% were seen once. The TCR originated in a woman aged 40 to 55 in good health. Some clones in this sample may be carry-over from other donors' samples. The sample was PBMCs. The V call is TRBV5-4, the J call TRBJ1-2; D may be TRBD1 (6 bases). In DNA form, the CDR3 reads TGTGCCAGCAGCTTGGTGGCAGGGGCAGGGGGCTACACCTTC. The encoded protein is CASSLVAGAGGYTF.